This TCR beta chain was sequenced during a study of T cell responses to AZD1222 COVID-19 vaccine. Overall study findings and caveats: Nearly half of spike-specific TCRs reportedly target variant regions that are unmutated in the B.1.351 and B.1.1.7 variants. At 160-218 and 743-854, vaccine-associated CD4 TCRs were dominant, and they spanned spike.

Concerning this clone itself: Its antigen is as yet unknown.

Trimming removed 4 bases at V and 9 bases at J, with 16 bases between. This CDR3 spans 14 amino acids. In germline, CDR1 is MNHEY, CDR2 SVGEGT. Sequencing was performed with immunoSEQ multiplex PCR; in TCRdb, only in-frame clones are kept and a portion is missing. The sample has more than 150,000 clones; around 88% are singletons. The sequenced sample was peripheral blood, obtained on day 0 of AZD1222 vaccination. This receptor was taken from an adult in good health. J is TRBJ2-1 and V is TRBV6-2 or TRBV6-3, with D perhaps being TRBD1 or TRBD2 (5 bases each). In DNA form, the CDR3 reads TGTGCCAGCAGTTGGGACCTCGGGGTCGGTGAGCAGTTCTTC. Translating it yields CASSWDLGVGEQFF.